One and the same sample provided the 20 T cell receptor beta chains below, sequenced in a study of CD8 T cells in Susac syndrome. RNA, at roughly 0.5 to 1 ug, was reverse transcribed with random hexamers. TCRdb re-called the immunoSEQ multiplex PCR reads with MiXCR, one entry per CDR3 protein. The sample carries roughly 190,000 distinct CDR3 sequences, nearly 97% recorded once. The sequenced material came from CD4+ T cells from PBMCs. The receptors stem from a human donor with Susac syndrome.

J is TRBJ1-1 and V is TRBV21-1; TRBD1, as called in the table, went unchecked against the DNA. TRBV21-1 is reported as a pseudogene. This CDR3 spans 17 amino acids. The CDR3 loop reads CASSKRQHGAGNTEAFF. Written as DNA, the CDR3 is TGTGCCAGCAGCAAACGGCAGCACGGGGCCGGGAACACTGAAGCTTTCTTT.

V and J are TRBV5-1 and TRBJ1-4; D is unclear. Germline V gives CDR1 SGHRS, CDR2 YFSETQ. The CDR3 sequence is 15 residues long. V lost 0 bases and J 3 bases, leaving 9 bases between the germline ends. CDR3 sequence: CASSLDGNSNEKLFF. The CDR3 DNA follows: TGCGCCAGCAGCTTGGACGGGAATTCTAATGAAAAACTGTTTTTT. The variable domain in full, with the rest retrieved from reference TRBV5-1 and TRBJ1-4, is KAGVTQTPRYLIKTRGQQVTLSCSPISGHRSVSWYQQTPGQGLQFLFEYFSETQRNKGNFPGRFSGRQFSNSRSEMNVSTLELGDSALYLCASSLDGNSNEKLFFGSGTQLSVL.

This clonotype was seen a single time. The rearrangement uses TRBV24-1 and TRBJ1-5; 8 nucleotides agree with TRBD1. This CDR3 is 16 amino acids long. V lost 4 bases to trimming and J lost 4 bases; unmatched junction nucleotides: 8. Germline CDR1 is KGHDR and CDR2 is SFDVKD. CDR3 sequence reads: CATSDFDRGGNQPQHF. The DNA for the CDR3 is TGTGCCACCAGTGACTTTGACAGGGGAGGGAATCAGCCCCAGCATTTT.

This clonotype was seen only once. CDR3 sequence: CASSYDRASYNEQFF. CDR3 coding DNA: TGTGCCAGCAGTTACGACAGGGCCTCCTACAATGAGCAGTTCTTC. The rearrangement links TRBV6-6 to TRBJ2-1; 7 nucleotides match TRBD1. With V trimmed by 2 bases and J by 0 bases, 1 base remained unmatched. Germline loops: CDR1 MNHNY, CDR2 SVGAGI (reference sequence). This CDR3 is 15 amino acids long.

Regarding this clonotype: A junction boundary mismatches the germline segment, possibly from a read error. V is TRBV5-1 and J is TRBJ1-1; D is unclear. CDR3 length equals 14 residues. Germline lookup yields CDR1 SGHRS and CDR2 YFSETQ. The CDR3 sequence: CASSLATPSTEAFF. DNA of the CDR3: TGCGCCAGCAGCTTGGCGACCCCCAGCACTGAAGCTTTTTTT.

This clonotype appeared a single time. The chain has TRBV4-3 and TRBJ2-3; D not certain. The CDR3 sequence is 15 residues long. Germline CDR1 LGHNA, CDR2 YSLEER. V gave up 3 bases and J gave up 0 bases, with 10 bases separating them. The CDR3 spells CASSQDASSTDTQYF. The CDR3, as DNA: TGCGCCAGCAGCCAGGACGCCTCTAGCACAGATACGCAGTATTTT.

This chain connects TRBV30 to TRBJ1-5, with TRBD1 as a possible D gene (5 bases). In germline, CDR1 is GTSNPN, CDR2 SVGIG (reference sequence). Deletions cut 0 bases from V and 11 bases from J, with 14 bases between. This CDR3 region has 13 residues. The CDR3 DNA sequence: TGTGCCTGGAGTGTACGGGGGGGAAGCTCCCAGCATTTT. Translated: CAWSVRGGSSQHF. The full variable domain, its missing parts supplied by reference TRBV30 and TRBJ1-5, is SQTIHQWPATLVQPVGSPLSLECTVEGTSNPNLYWYRQAAGRGLQLLFYSVGIGQISSEVPQNLSASRPQDRQFILSSKKLLLSDSGFYLCAWSVRGGSSQHFGDGTRLSIL.

The V call is TRBV7-9, the J call TRBJ2-5; 7 nucleotides agree with TRBD1. The V gene's germline CDR1 is SEHNR and CDR2 FQNEAQ (reference sequence). The length of the CDR3 is 16 residues. V was pared by 1 base and J by 5 bases, with 10 bases of the junction left unmatched. In nucleotides, the CDR3 is TGTGCCAGCAGCTTAGAAAGGACAGGACGACCCGAGACCCAGTACTTC. It is translated as CASSLERTGRPETQYF.

The V gene is TRBV12-3 or TRBV12-4, the J gene TRBJ2-7, with TRBD1 identical over 7 bases. CDR3 length: 16 amino acids. With V trimmed by 2 bases and J by 4 bases, 11 bases remained unmatched. DNA for the CDR3: TGTGCCAGCAGTTTATGGGCGTCGGGACAGTTGTACGAGCAGTACTTC. Its protein product is CASSLWASGQLYEQYF.

The CDR3 nucleotides read TGTGCCAGCAGCTCCTATCCCCTACAGCTTTTCACCGGGGAGCTGTTTTTT. This translates into CASSSYPLQLFTGELFF. This chain links TRBV11-2 with TRBJ2-2, with D hard to call. The V gene lost 4 bases and the J gene lost 4 bases, with 19 bases spanning the gap. Germline V CDR1 and CDR2: SGHAT, FQNNGV. The CDR3 has 17 residues. The whole variable domain, remainder taken from reference TRBV11-2 and TRBJ2-2, is EAGVAQSPRYKIIEKRQSVAFWCNPISGHATLYWYQQILGQGPKLLIQFQNNGVVDDSQLPKDRFSAERLKGVDSTLKIQPAKLEDSAVYLCASSSYPLQLFTGELFFGEGSRLTVL.

The chain employs TRBV4-3 and TRBJ1-1; 7 bases are shared with TRBD1. V dropped 1 base and J dropped 4; count of bases not matched to a gene: 3. CDR1 LGHNA and CDR2 YSLEER come from the germline V gene. The length of the CDR3 is 14 residues. This chain's CDR3 is CASSQADRSTEAFF. CDR3 in DNA: TGCGCCAGCAGCCAAGCGGACAGGAGCACTGAAGCTTTCTTT.

The rearrangement links TRBV9 to TRBJ2-7; 9 bases map to TRBD1. V lost 4 bases and J lost 5; bases outside the gene matches: 7. The CDR3 spans 14 residues. The germline gives CDR1 SGDLS, CDR2 YYNGEE. The CDR3 is CASSQDRGFDEQYF. The DNA for the CDR3 is TGTGCCAGCAGCCAGGACAGGGGATTCGACGAGCAGTACTTC.

The chain links TRBV20-1 to TRBJ2-7; 7 positions agree with TRBD1. Germline CDR1 and CDR2: DFQATT and SNEGSKA (reference sequence). The CDR3 consists of 13 residues. J lost 2 bases, V lost 2 bases, and 3 bases had no gene match. Written as DNA, the CDR3 is TGCAGTGCTAGACAGGGGGTTGCCTACGAGCAGTACTTC. This gives the protein CSARQGVAYEQYF.

The chain has TRBV20-1 and TRBJ2-3; the match to TRBD2 covers 9 bases. J gave up 1 base and V 3 bases, and 5 bases lay outside the gene matches. CDR3 length: 15 amino acids. Looked up from germline, CDR1 is DFQATT and CDR2 is SNEGSKA (reference sequence). The CDR3 DNA reads as TGCAGTGCTAGGGATGCTAGCGGGGGCACAGATACGCAGTATTTT. Translated: CSARDASGGTDTQYF.

The V gene is TRBV25-1, the J gene TRBJ1-2; possibly TRBD1 for D (6 bases). Germline-derived CDR1 and CDR2 are MGHDK and SYGVNS. CDR3 length: 14 residues. Trimming removed 1 base at V and 8 bases at J, with 14 bases between. The CDR3 sequence: CASSEFTMTGGYTF. The CDR3, as DNA: TGTGCCAGCAGTGAATTTACGATGACAGGCGGCTACACCTTC.

The genes are TRBV24-1 and TRBJ2-1, with 9 nucleotides matching TRBD1. Unmatched junction bases numbered 8, after V lost 2 bases and J lost 7 bases. CDR1 and CDR2 (germline): KGHDR, SFDVKD. The length of the CDR3 is 16 residues. For the CDR3, the DNA is TGTGCCACCAGTGATTCTCAAGGGACAGGGAAGAATGAGCAGTTCTTC. The encoded protein is CATSDSQGTGKNEQFF.

The rearrangement joins TRBV4-3 to TRBJ1-6, with D possibly TRBD1 on 5 matching bases. The germline V gene has CDR1 LGHNA and CDR2 YSLEER. The CDR3 runs to 16 residues. Deletions cut 1 base from V and 6 bases from J, with 13 bases between. DNA of the CDR3: TGCGCCAGCAGCCAAGGAAGCCCCGGGGCTAATTCACCCCTCCACTTT. It encodes CASSQGSPGANSPLHF.

This clonotype was observed once. J is TRBJ2-7 and V is TRBV5-6; the D gene is possibly TRBD2 (5 bases). This CDR3 spans 14 amino acids. From germline, CDR1 is SGHDT and CDR2 YYEEEE. Deletions cut 4 bases from V and 0 bases from J, with 11 bases between. CDR3: CASSPMRASYEQYF. The CDR3 nucleotides are TGTGCCAGCAGCCCTATGAGGGCCTCCTACGAGCAGTACTTC. Looking up the rest from reference TRBV5-6 and TRBJ2-7 gives the full variable domain: DAGVTQSPTHLIKTRGQQVTLRCSPKSGHDTVSWYQQALGQGPQFIFQYYEEEERQRGNFPDRFSGHQFPNYSSELNVNALLLGDSALYLCASSPMRASYEQYFGPGTRLTVT.

CDR3 sequence: CASSSPEGSHYGYTF. In DNA, the CDR3 is TGTGCCAGCAGCAGCCCCGAGGGTTCTCACTATGGCTACACCTTC. The chain links TRBV6-6 to TRBJ1-2; D unclear. Per germline, CDR1 MNHNY and CDR2 SVGAGI (reference sequence). V lost 6 bases and J lost 3, with 17 bases in between. CDR3 length equals 15 residues.

The CDR3 DNA is TGTGCCTGGAGTTTCCGGTCCTTTGCCGCTAACTATGGCTACACCTTC. It specifies CAWSFRSFAANYGYTF. The chain carries TRBV30 and TRBJ1-2; no firm D call. V lost 2 bases to trimming and J lost 0 bases, with 16 bases between them. There are 16 residues in the CDR3. Per germline, CDR1 GTSNPN and CDR2 SVGIG (reference sequence).